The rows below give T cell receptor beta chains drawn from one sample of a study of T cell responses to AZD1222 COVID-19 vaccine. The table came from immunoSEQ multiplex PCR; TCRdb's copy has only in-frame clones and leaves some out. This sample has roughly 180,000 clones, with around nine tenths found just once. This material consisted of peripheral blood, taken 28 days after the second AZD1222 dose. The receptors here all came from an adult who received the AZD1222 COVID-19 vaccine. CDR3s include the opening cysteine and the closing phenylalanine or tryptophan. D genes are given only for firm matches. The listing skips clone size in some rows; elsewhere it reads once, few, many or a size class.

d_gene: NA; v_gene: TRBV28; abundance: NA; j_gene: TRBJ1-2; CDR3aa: CASSSVAGGRPYGYTF; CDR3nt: TGTGCCAGCAGTTCCGTCGCGGGGGGGAGACCTTATGGCTACACCTTC
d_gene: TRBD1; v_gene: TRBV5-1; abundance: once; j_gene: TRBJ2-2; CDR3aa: CASSWTGSGELFF; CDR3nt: TGCGCCAGCAGCTGGACAGGGTCCGGGGAGCTGTTTTTT
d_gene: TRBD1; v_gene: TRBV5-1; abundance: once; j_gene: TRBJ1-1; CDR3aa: CASSSGQHTEAFF; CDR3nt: TGCGCCAGCAGCTCGGGACAGCACACTGAAGCTTTCTTT
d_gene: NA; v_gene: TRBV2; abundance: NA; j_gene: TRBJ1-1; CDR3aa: CASSVRPAEMNTEAFF; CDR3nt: TGTGCCAGCAGTGTTCGGCCAGCTGAAATGAACACTGAAGCTTTCTTT
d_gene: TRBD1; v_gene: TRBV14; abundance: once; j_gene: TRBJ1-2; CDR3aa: CASSQNRDSLSQLYGYTF; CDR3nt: TGTGCCAGCAGCCAAAACCGGGACAGCCTCTCTCAATTATATGGCTACACCTTC
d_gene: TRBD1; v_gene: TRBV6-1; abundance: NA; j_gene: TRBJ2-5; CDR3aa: CASSDNRGTWGTQYF; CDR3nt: TGTGCCAGCAGTGATAACAGGGGTACTTGGGGGACCCAGTACTTC
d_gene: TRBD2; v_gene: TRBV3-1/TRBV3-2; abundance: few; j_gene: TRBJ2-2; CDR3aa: CASSQVPGLVSGELFF; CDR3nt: TGTGCCAGCAGCCAAGTACCGGGACTAGTGTCCGGGGAGCTGTTTTTT
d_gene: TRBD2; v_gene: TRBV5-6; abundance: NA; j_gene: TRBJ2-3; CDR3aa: CASSPLAGADTQYF; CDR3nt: TGTGCCAGCAGCCCACTAGCGGGGGCAGATACGCAGTATTTT
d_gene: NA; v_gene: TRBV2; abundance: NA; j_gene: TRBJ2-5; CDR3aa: CASGGRLGETQYF; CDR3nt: TGTGCCAGCGGCGGACGGCTGGGAGAGACCCAGTACTTC
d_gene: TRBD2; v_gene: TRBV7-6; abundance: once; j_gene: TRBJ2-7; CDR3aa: CASSLGLAASSEQYF; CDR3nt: TGTGCCAGCAGCTTAGGGCTAGCGGCCTCGTCCGAGCAGTACTTC
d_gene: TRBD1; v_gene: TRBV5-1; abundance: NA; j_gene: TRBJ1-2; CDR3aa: CASSFGQAATYGYTF; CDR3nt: TGCGCCAGCAGCTTCGGACAGGCTGCAACCTATGGCTACACCTTC
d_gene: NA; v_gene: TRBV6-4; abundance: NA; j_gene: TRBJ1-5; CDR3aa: CASSVTENQPQHF; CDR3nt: TGTGCCAGCAGTGTGACGGAAAATCAGCCCCAGCATTTT
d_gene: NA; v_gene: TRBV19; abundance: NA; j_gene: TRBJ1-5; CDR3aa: CASRYGSQPQHF; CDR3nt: TGTGCCAGTAGATACGGGTCACAGCCCCAGCATTTT
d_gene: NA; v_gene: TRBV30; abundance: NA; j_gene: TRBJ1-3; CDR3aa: CAWRQHSGNTIYF; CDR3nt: TGTGCCTGGCGACAGCACTCTGGAAACACCATATATTTT
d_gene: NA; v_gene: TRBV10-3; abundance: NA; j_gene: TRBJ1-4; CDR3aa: CASTGTTNEKLFF; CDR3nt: TGTGCCTCCACAGGGACAACTAATGAAAAACTGTTTTTT
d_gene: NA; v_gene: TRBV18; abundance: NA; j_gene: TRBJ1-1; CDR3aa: CASSPTVTANTEAFF; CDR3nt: TGTGCCAGCTCACCCACCGTGACAGCGAACACTGAAGCTTTCTTT
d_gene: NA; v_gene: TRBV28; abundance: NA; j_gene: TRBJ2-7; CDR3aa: CASSLFRPGAYEQYF; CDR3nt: TGTGCCAGCAGTTTATTTCGTCCGGGAGCCTACGAGCAGTACTTC